This TCR beta chain stems from a study of blood T cell repertoires in COVID-19. Study summary: Donors in the United States, Italy and Spain gave samples during acute or convalescent COVID-19.

Method: immunoSEQ multiplex PCR; TCRdb's copy keeps in-frame clones and lacks some. The sample consists of more than 250,000 clones, more than 90% of them appearing once. V trimming: 4 bases; J trimming: 0 bases; junction bases outside the gene matches: 9. This CDR3 has 17 residues. Germline CDR1 is SGHKS and CDR2 is YYEKEE (reference sequence). Participants had their cohort set by participant-reported clinical history. Recovery meant two consecutive negative NP/OP PCR tests, professional clearance, or resolved symptoms. The V gene is TRBV5-5, the J gene TRBJ1-5; 8 bases map to TRBD1. The TCR originated in a woman aged 25 to 45 who had recovered from COVID-19. Specimen: PBMCs or T cells enriched from blood (not recorded which). The CDR3 DNA reads as TGTGCCAGCAGCCAGGGACAGGCCCTGTATAGCAATCAGCCCCAGCATTTT. Translation gives CASSQGQALYSNQPQHF.